The clone carrying this TCR beta chain showed up many times. As for the cDNA, it was generated by 5'RACE with 10-nucleotide random UMIs. TCRdb passed the 5' RACE reads through MiXCR, listing each CDR3 protein once. Of 30,000 to 35,000 distinct CDR3 sequences in the sample, about 3.8% are singletons; the top ten hold approximately 23%. The data derive from a study of neurological immune-mediated disorders. The TCR was taken from a woman aged 40 to 50 in good health. Sequenced material: CD4+ T cells from blood.

The CDR3 bases are TGCAGTGCTAGTTCCGCCAGCGGAAGCACAGATACGCAGTATTTT. Its protein is CSASSASGSTDTQYF. This chain links TRBV20-1 with TRBJ2-3, with D tentatively TRBD2 (5 bases). The CDR3 runs to 15 residues. V was clipped by 3 bases and J by 0 bases, with 13 bases between them. The germline V gene has CDR1 DFQATT and CDR2 SNEGSKA (reference sequence).